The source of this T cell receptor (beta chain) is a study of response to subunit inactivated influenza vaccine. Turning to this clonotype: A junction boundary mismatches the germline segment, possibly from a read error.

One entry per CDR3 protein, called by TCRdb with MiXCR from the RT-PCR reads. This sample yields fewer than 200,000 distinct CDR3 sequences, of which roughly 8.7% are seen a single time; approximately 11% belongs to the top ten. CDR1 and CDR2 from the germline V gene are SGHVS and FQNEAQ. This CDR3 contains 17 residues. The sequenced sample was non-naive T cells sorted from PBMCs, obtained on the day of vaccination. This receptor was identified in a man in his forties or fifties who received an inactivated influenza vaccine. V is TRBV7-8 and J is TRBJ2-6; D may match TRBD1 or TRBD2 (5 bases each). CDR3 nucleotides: TGTGCCAGCAGCCCCGCGGGTGTAAGCTCTGGGGCCAACGTCCAGACTTTC. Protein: CASSPAGVSSGANVQTF.